This passage covers 26 T cell receptor beta chains from one sample sequenced in a study of T cell responses to AZD1222 COVID-19 vaccine. Profiling relied on immunoSEQ multiplex PCR, and the TCRdb table lists in-frame clones only, not all of them. The sample shows about 140,000 clones, 90% of them seen only once. The specimen comprised peripheral blood, sampled on day 0 of AZD1222 vaccination. These receptor sequences come from an adult in good health.

This clone was seen only once. This chain links TRBV27 with TRBJ1-1, with D unclear. The germline V and J ends were trimmed by 4 bases and 0 bases, with 9 bases remaining between them. This CDR3 region has 14 residues. Germline V gene sequence: CDR1 MNHEY, CDR2 SMNVEV (reference sequence). CDR3 in amino acids: CASSWRSLNTEAFF. The CDR3, as DNA: TGTGCCAGCAGTTGGCGCAGCCTGAACACTGAAGCTTTCTTT.

The rearrangement links TRBV11-2 to TRBJ2-1, with 9 nucleotides matching TRBD2. V was pared by 4 bases and J by 4 bases, with 11 bases of the junction left unmatched. The CDR3 runs to 17 residues. CDR1 is SGHAT and CDR2 is FQNNGV in the germline V gene. CDR3 nucleotide sequence: TGTGCCAGCAGCTCTCGGGGGAGCGGGGGGAGTTACAATGAGCAGTTCTTC. It is translated as CASSSRGSGGSYNEQFF. Drawing the rest from reference TRBV11-2 and TRBJ2-1, the complete variable domain is EAGVAQSPRYKIIEKRQSVAFWCNPISGHATLYWYQQILGQGPKLLIQFQNNGVVDDSQLPKDRFSAERLKGVDSTLKIQPAKLEDSAVYLCASSSRGSGGSYNEQFFGPGTRLTVL.

This chain joins TRBV11-2 and TRBJ1-2; possibly TRBD1 for D (5 bases). Germline V CDR1 and CDR2: SGHAT, FQNNGV. This CDR3 contains 14 residues. Trimming stripped 6 bases from V and 4 bases from J, with 15 bases between. The CDR3 DNA follows: TGTGCCAGCAGAGGGAGGTGGGGGTCCTATGGCTACACCTTC. Translated: CASRGRWGSYGYTF. The variable domain in full, completed from reference TRBV11-2 and TRBJ1-2, reads EAGVAQSPRYKIIEKRQSVAFWCNPISGHATLYWYQQILGQGPKLLIQFQNNGVVDDSQLPKDRFSAERLKGVDSTLKIQPAKLEDSAVYLCASRGRWGSYGYTFGSGTRLTVV.

The chain links TRBV7-9 to TRBJ1-5; 9 bases agree with TRBD1. Germline lookup yields CDR1 SEHNR and CDR2 FQNEAQ (reference sequence). CDR3 size: 17 residues. V shed 4 bases and J 0 bases; nucleotides not matched to a gene: 7. CDR3 residues: CASSSDRGAYSNQPQHF. DNA of the CDR3: TGTGCCAGCAGCTCGGACAGGGGCGCCTATAGCAATCAGCCCCAGCATTTT.

The J gene is TRBJ1-2, the V gene TRBV6-5, with 7 bases lining up with TRBD1. The germline gives CDR1 MNHEY, CDR2 SVGAGI. CDR3 length: 14 residues. V shed 11 bases, J shed 4 bases, and the junction held 13 bases outside the gene matches. In DNA form, the CDR3 reads TGTGCCCATGGACAGGTCCTTGTCGGCTATGGCTACACCTTC. Amino acids: CAHGQVLVGYGYTF.

The chain combines TRBV27 with TRBJ1-4; TRBD1 matches 10 bases. V was pared by 6 bases and J by 8 bases, with 21 bases of the junction left unmatched. CDR3 size: 19 residues. The germline CDR1 and CDR2 sequences are MNHEY and SMNVEV (reference sequence). The DNA for the CDR3 is TGTGCCAGCAGGAACAACCGGGACAGGGGCCCAGTAGTAACCGAAAAACTGTTTTTT. Translated: CASRNNRDRGPVVTEKLFF.

The chain joins TRBV24-1 to TRBJ1-2; D gene ambiguous. Germline lookup yields CDR1 KGHDR and CDR2 SFDVKD. The CDR3 loop spans 11 amino acids. CDR3 protein: CERGRNYGYTF. DNA for the CDR3: TGTGAGCGCGGGCGTAACTATGGCTACACCTTC.

The chain couples TRBV13 to TRBJ2-3; 8 bases fit TRBD2. The CDR3 is 17 residues long. The germline V gene has CDR1 PRHDT and CDR2 FYEKMQ (reference sequence). Germline trimming cut 5 bases from V and 2 bases from J; bases unmatched to any gene: 12. For the CDR3, the DNA is TGTGCCAGCAGCCCCGAGGCAGGCGGGGGGTCCACAGATACGCAGTATTTT. Protein sequence: CASSPEAGGGSTDTQYF.

The rearrangement links TRBV7-2 to TRBJ2-4, with a tentative D call TRBD2 (6 bases). The length of the CDR3 is 12 residues. With 5 bases removed from V and 9 bases from J, the gap between germline ends came to 11 bases. Germline values: CDR1 SGHTA, CDR2 FQGNSA. The CDR3 here is CASSIPGGIQYF. CDR3 DNA: TGTGCCAGCAGCATCCCCGGGGGCATTCAGTACTTC.

The V call is TRBV4-1, the J call TRBJ2-3; the match to TRBD2 covers 9 bases. CDR1 and CDR2 (germline): MGHRA, YSYEKL. The CDR3 length is 17 residues. Losses at the gene ends were 3 bases for V and 2 bases for J; bases not matched to a gene: 9. The CDR3 sequence is CASSQIKIAGDTDTQYF. CDR3 nucleotides: TGCGCCAGCAGCCAGATAAAGATAGCGGGAGACACAGATACGCAGTATTTT.

The chain carries TRBV3-1 (or the pseudogene TRBV3-2) and TRBJ2-2; D unclear. V dropped 0 bases and J dropped 0 bases, with 8 bases sitting between them. CDR1 is LGHDT, CDR2 YNNKEL, per germline (reference sequence). CDR3 length equals 16 residues. The CDR3 nucleotides are TGTGCCAGCAGCCAAGAAGCAGCCCCGAACACCGGGGAGCTGTTTTTT. Its protein product is CASSQEAAPNTGELFF.

The rearrangement joins TRBV3-1 (or the pseudogene TRBV3-2) to TRBJ1-6, with TRBD1 matching 9 bases. The CDR3 is 17 amino acids. Germline loops: CDR1 LGHDT, CDR2 YNNKEL (reference sequence). J gave up 10 bases and V 1 base, and 11 bases lay outside the gene matches. CDR3 bases: TGTGCCAGCAGCCAAGGTTCGGGACAGGGACGTAGATCACCCCTCCACTTT. Its translation is CASSQGSGQGRRSPLHF.

The chain recombines TRBV6-1 with TRBJ2-1, with D maybe TRBD1 (5 bases). Germline CDR1 and CDR2: MNHNS and SASEGT. The V and J ends lost 2 bases and 0 bases respectively, with 8 bases between them. CDR3 size: 15 residues. The CDR3 DNA reads TGTGCCAGCAGTGAAACAGGTAGCTCCTACAATGAGCAGTTCTTC. This sequence encodes CASSETGSSYNEQFF.

Turning to this clone: One junction end does not reproduce the germline sequence, and a read error may be involved. The chain couples TRBV29-1 to TRBJ1-1; 9 bases are a match to TRBD1. This CDR3 is built from 13 residues. The germline gives CDR1 SQVTM, CDR2 ANQGSEA. The CDR3 coding sequence is TGCAGCGGTGAACAGGGGGCCGACACTGAAGCTTTCTTT. Its protein product is CSGEQGADTEAFF.

The rearrangement links TRBV4-3 to TRBJ2-3, with D tentatively TRBD2 (6 bases). The V end lost 8 bases, the J end lost 0 bases, and 12 bases lay between the germline ends. Germline V CDR1 and CDR2: LGHNA, YSLEER. The CDR3 consists of 14 residues. The CDR3 region is CASALGGSTDTQYF. The CDR3 bases are TGCGCCAGCGCTTTGGGGGGAAGCACAGATACGCAGTATTTT.

The chain recombines TRBV5-1 with TRBJ1-1, with D tentatively TRBD1 (6 bases). The length of the CDR3 is 12 residues. Germline assignment: CDR1 SGHRS and CDR2 YFSETQ. The germline V and J ends were trimmed by 8 bases and 7 bases, with 15 bases remaining between them. CDR3 sequence reads: CARRQALLEAFF. In DNA form, the CDR3 reads TGCGCCAGACGACAGGCCCTTCTTGAAGCTTTCTTT.

The CDR3 region is CATSRAGQGGEKLFF. The CDR3 nucleotides read TGTGCCACCAGCAGAGCTGGGCAGGGAGGTGAAAAACTGTTTTTT. This chain joins TRBV15 and TRBJ1-4; a weak D match, TRBD1 (5 bases). This CDR3 is 15 amino acids long. Per the germline V gene, CDR1 is LNHNV and CDR2 is YYDKDF (reference sequence). V dropped 1 base and J dropped 7 bases, with 13 bases sitting between them.

The chain is built from TRBV7-2 and TRBJ1-1; D may be TRBD1 (5 bases). This CDR3 is built from 13 residues. Trimming took off 8 bases at V and 1 base at J, with 11 bases between the two ends. Germline V gene sequence: CDR1 SGHTA, CDR2 FQGNSA. The CDR3 here is CASLTVPNTEAFF. As DNA, the CDR3 is TGTGCCAGCCTGACAGTTCCGAACACTGAAGCTTTCTTT.

The V gene is TRBV18, the J gene TRBJ2-7; 9 bases are a match to TRBD1. In germline, CDR1 is KGHSH, CDR2 LQKENI. CDR3 length equals 12 residues. J lost 6 bases, V lost 6 bases, and 3 bases had no gene match. CDR3 residues: CASSQDRGEQYF. In nucleotides, the CDR3 is TGTGCCAGCTCCCAGGACAGGGGCGAGCAGTACTTC. Variable domain in full (rest from reference TRBV18 and TRBJ2-7): NAGVMQNPRHLVRRRGQEARLRCSPMKGHSHVYWYRQLPEEGLKFMVYLQKENIIDESGMPKERFSAEFPKEGPSILRIQQVVRGDSAAYFCASSQDRGEQYFGPGTRLTVT.

This clone was counted a few times. The chain links TRBV4-1 to TRBJ1-5; no clear D. V dropped 4 bases and J dropped 6 bases, with 13 bases sitting between them. CDR3 size: 14 residues. Per the germline V gene, CDR1 is MGHRA and CDR2 is YSYEKL. The CDR3 here is CASSPDMEVQPQHF. The CDR3, as DNA: TGCGCCAGCAGCCCAGACATGGAGGTTCAGCCCCAGCATTTT.

This rearrangement joins TRBV7-3 to TRBJ1-3; 7 bases align to TRBD1. CDR1 is SGHTA and CDR2 is FQGTGA in the germline V gene. V shed 5 bases, J shed 0 bases, and the junction held 4 bases outside the gene matches. The CDR3 loop spans 15 amino acids. Here the CDR3 reads CASSADRVSGNTIYF. CDR3 bases: TGTGCCAGCAGCGCCGACAGGGTCTCTGGAAACACCATATATTTT.

The chain uses TRBV11-2 and TRBJ2-1, with 8 bases lining up with TRBD2. Germline CDR1 SGHAT, CDR2 FQNNGV. Germline trimming cut 2 bases from V and 4 bases from J; bases unmatched to any gene: 7. The length of the CDR3 is 16 residues. The CDR3 spells CASSLSTSGIYNEQFF. The CDR3 bases are TGTGCCAGCAGCTTAAGTACTAGCGGAATATACAATGAGCAGTTCTTC.

V gene TRBV27 combines with J gene TRBJ2-7, with 9 positions matching TRBD1. Germline CDR1 reads MNHEY; CDR2 reads SMNVEV (reference sequence). V shed 4 bases and J 2 bases; nucleotides not matched to a gene: 12. The CDR3 has 17 residues. The CDR3 DNA sequence: TGTGCCAGCAGTTCGTCTACCGGGACAGGGCTGACCTACGAGCAGTACTTC. Translation gives CASSSSTGTGLTYEQYF.

The J gene is TRBJ2-5, the V gene TRBV5-4, with D perhaps matching TRBD2 (5 bases). Germline V gene data show CDR1 as SGHNT and CDR2 as YYREEE (reference sequence). CDR3 length: 16 residues. The germline V and J ends were trimmed by 0 bases and 0 bases, with 12 bases remaining between them. The CDR3 loop is CASSLVAGADQETQYF. The CDR3 coding sequence is TGTGCCAGCAGCTTGGTCGCGGGTGCCGACCAAGAGACCCAGTACTTC. Combining the CDR3 with reference TRBV5-4 and TRBJ2-5 gives the whole variable domain ETGVTQSPTHLIKTRGQQVTLRCSSQSGHNTVSWYQQALGQGPQFIFQYYREEENGRGNFPPRFSGLQFPNYSSELNVNALELDDSALYLCASSLVAGADQETQYFGPGTRLLVL.

The chain combines TRBV7-9 with TRBJ2-7; no firm D call. The V end lost 5 bases, the J end lost 2 bases, and 13 bases lay between the germline ends. The length of the CDR3 is 14 residues. CDR1 is SEHNR, CDR2 FQNEAQ, per germline (reference sequence). CDR3 sequence (DNA): TGTGCCAGCAGCCTAATGAGCTGGCCCTACGAGCAGTACTTC. Protein product: CASSLMSWPYEQYF.

This chain joins TRBV6-1 and TRBJ1-4, with D possibly being TRBD1 (6 bases). Germline CDR1 is MNHNS and CDR2 is SASEGT. This CDR3 region has 13 residues. Trimming left V 3 bases short and J 6 bases short, with 8 bases between. The CDR3 here is CASSDGQHEKLFF. In DNA form, the CDR3 reads TGTGCCAGCAGTGACGGACAGCATGAAAAACTGTTTTTT.